Listed below are T cell receptor beta chains from one sample, sequenced in a study of T cell repertoires in cytomegalovirus infection. TCRdb processed the reads anew with MiXCR; each CDR3 protein has one entry. The sample comprises about 360,000 distinct CDR3 sequences, 15% to 20% of which are singletons, and 8.7% rests with the top ten. Sequenced material: PBMCs. Receptors originate from a human donor in good health (CMV status not recorded). Some clones in this sample may be carry-over from other donors' samples. Both conserved end residues are part of each CDR3. D genes are given only for firm matches. Size values are once, few and many counts, or a class for expanded clones, and some rows have none.

d_call	clone_size	v_call	j_call	cdr3_aa	cdr3_nt
.	.	TRBV4-1	TRBJ2-7	CASSHTTGSSYEQYF	TGCGCCAGCAGCCATACCACCGGGAGCTCCTACGAGCAGTACTTC
.	few	TRBV12-5	TRBJ2-7	CASGRGGWEQYF	TGTGCTAGTGGTCGGGGAGGTTGGGAGCAGTACTTC
.	few	TRBV28	TRBJ1-5	CASSSLSNQPQHF	TGTGCCAGCAGTTCACTGAGCAATCAGCCCCAGCATTTT
TRBD1	.	TRBV12-3/TRBV12-4	TRBJ1-2	CASSGLTGTGAGYTF	TGTGCCAGCAGTGGATTGACCGGGACAGGAGCCGGCTACACCTTC
.	.	TRBV4-1	TRBJ2-6	CASSQDWGIQANVLTF	TGCGCCAGCAGCCAAGATTGGGGTATTCAGGCCAACGTCCTGACTTTC
TRBD2	.	TRBV7-2	TRBJ2-3	CASSSSGNTDTQYF	TGTGCCAGCAGCTCTAGCGGGAACACAGATACGCAGTATTTT
TRBD2	few	TRBV12-3/TRBV12-4	TRBJ2-7	CASSPEGTSSLEQYF	TGTGCCAGCAGCCCCGAAGGGACTAGCAGCCTGGAGCAGTACTTC
TRBD2	.	TRBV4-1	TRBJ2-1	CASSQGWEGEQFF	TGCGCCAGCAGCCAGGGATGGGAGGGGGAGCAGTTCTTC
.	.	TRBV2	TRBJ2-5	CASSEEFQETQYF	TGTGCCAGCAGTGAAGAGTTCCAAGAGACCCAGTACTTC
TRBD1	few	TRBV28	TRBJ1-2	CASMSFAGAGGYGYTF	TGTGCCAGCATGTCTTTCGCCGGGGCAGGGGGCTATGGCTACACCTTC
TRBD2	few	TRBV20-1	TRBJ2-3	CSARDSGPDTQYF	TGCAGTGCTAGAGATAGCGGGCCAGATACGCAGTATTTT
TRBD2	many	TRBV7-2	TRBJ2-5	CASRQTSGSETQYF	TGTGCCAGCAGACAAACTAGCGGGAGCGAGACCCAGTACTTC
TRBD2	.	TRBV5-5	TRBJ2-5	CASSYSGGGETQYF	TGTGCCAGCAGCTACAGCGGGGGCGGAGAGACCCAGTACTTC
.	many	TRBV7-2	TRBJ1-1	CASSFRHPMNTEAFF	TGTGCCAGCAGCTTTCGGCACCCTATGAACACTGAAGCTTTCTTT
.	many	TRBV7-8	TRBJ2-5	CASSIRPGYQETQYF	TGTGCCAGCAGCATAAGACCAGGGTACCAAGAGACCCAGTACTTC
TRBD1	few	TRBV15	TRBJ2-7	CATRFRTGYEQYF	TGTGCCACCAGATTCAGGACAGGATACGAGCAGTACTTC
TRBD1	many	TRBV7-2	TRBJ1-2	CASSRDRISYLAYHF	TGTGCCAGCAGCCGGGACAGAATTTCCTATTTAGCTTATCACTTC
.	many	TRBV6-1	TRBJ1-1	CASREETRSTEAFF	TGTGCCAGCCGGGAAGAGACACGGAGCACTGAAGCTTTCTTT
.	.	TRBV29-1	TRBJ2-1	CSVEDQTSRWNEQFF	TGCAGCGTTGAAGATCAGACGAGTAGGTGGAATGAGCAGTTCTTC
.	.	TRBV20-1	TRBJ1-3	CSARREGGNTIYF	TGCAGTGCTAGACGGGAGGGGGGAAACACCATATATTTT
.	few	TRBV10-3	TRBJ1-2	CATLERGDYGYTF	TGTGCCACCCTTGAGCGGGGAGACTATGGCTACACCTTC
.	.	TRBV7-9	TRBJ2-1	CASSSNPFNEQFF	TGTGCCAGCAGCTCAAACCCCTTCAATGAGCAGTTCTTC
.	.	TRBV28	TRBJ2-2	CASAQGGTGELFF	TGTGCCAGCGCCCAGGGCGGCACCGGGGAGCTGTTTTTT
.	many	TRBV24-1	TRBJ2-6	CATSDLIWGPSSGANVLTF	TGTGCCACCAGTGATTTGATCTGGGGCCCAAGCTCTGGGGCCAACGTCCTGACTTTC
.	few	TRBV6-1	TRBJ2-3	CASRGGRGTDTQYF	TGTGCCAGCAGGGGAGGTAGGGGTACAGATACGCAGTATTTT
.	.	TRBV12-3/TRBV12-4	TRBJ2-1	CASSVLGGVQFF	TGTGCCAGCAGCGTTTTGGGAGGAGTGCAGTTCTTC
.	few	TRBV11-2	TRBJ2-7	CASSPMGGVAGEQYF	TGTGCCAGCAGCCCAATGGGCGGGGTGGCGGGGGAGCAGTACTTC
.	.	TRBV5-5	TRBJ2-1	CASIIRDFPYNEQFF	TGTGCCAGCATCATCCGGGACTTCCCCTACAATGAGCAGTTCTTC
.	few	TRBV12-3/TRBV12-4	TRBJ2-7	CASSTRQTYEQYF	TGTGCCAGCAGTACTCGACAAACCTACGAGCAGTACTTC
.	many	TRBV11-2	TRBJ2-4	CASSPQGVTKNIQYF	TGTGCCAGCAGCCCCCAAGGGGTGACCAAAAACATTCAGTACTTC
.	many	TRBV7-8	TRBJ1-6	CASSLVVGNSPLHF	TGTGCCAGCAGCTTAGTTGTAGGGAATTCACCCCTCCACTTT
.	.	TRBV5-4	TRBJ2-3	CASSLGGEVADTQYF	TGTGCCAGCAGCTTGGGAGGAGAGGTCGCAGATACGCAGTATTTT
TRBD1	.	TRBV7-9	TRBJ1-1	CASSRGQPMNTEAFF	TGTGCCAGCAGCCGGGGACAGCCCATGAACACTGAAGCTTTCTTT
.	few	TRBV7-9	TRBJ1-1	CASSNRGPNTEAFF	TGTGCCAGCAGCAACCGGGGACCGAACACTGAAGCTTTCTTT
.	many	TRBV15	TRBJ1-5	CATTQGSNQPQHF	TGTGCCACGACACAAGGGAGCAATCAGCCCCAGCATTTT
.	many	TRBV28	TRBJ1-4	CASQGQNNEKLFF	TGTGCCAGCCAAGGGCAGAATAATGAAAAACTGTTTTTT
TRBD2	.	TRBV7-2	TRBJ2-1	CASSLVPGGLAGGAEYNEQFF	TGTGCCAGCAGCTTGGTTCCGGGGGGGCTAGCGGGGGGGGCGGAGTACAATGAGCAGTTCTTC
.	few	TRBV2	TRBJ1-5	CASSVTAYQPQHF	TGTGCCAGCAGTGTAACAGCTTATCAGCCCCAGCATTTT
.	many	TRBV7-2	TRBJ2-5	CASSPQGSETQYF	TGTGCCAGCAGCCCCCAGGGTTCCGAGACCCAGTACTTC
.	.	TRBV20-1	TRBJ1-2	CSARRGRHYGYTF	TGCAGTGCTCGCCGGGGACGGCACTATGGCTACACCTTC
.	.	TRBV10-3	TRBJ1-1	CAISEGRRGTEAFF	TGTGCCATCAGTGAAGGCAGGAGGGGGACTGAAGCTTTCTTT
.	.	TRBV5-5	TRBJ2-5	CASADGAETQYF	TGTGCCAGCGCCGACGGCGCAGAGACCCAGTACTTC
.	.	TRBV5-1	TRBJ2-3	CASRTDLIPTQYF	TGCGCCAGCAGGACGGACCTGATCCCTACGCAGTATTTT
.	many	TRBV7-2	TRBJ2-2	CASRFSALEEELFF	TGTGCCAGCAGATTTAGCGCCCTCGAGGAGGAGCTGTTTTTT
TRBD2	few	TRBV20-1	TRBJ2-1	CSASSGLAGVGSYNEQFF	TGCAGTGCTAGTTCGGGACTAGCGGGAGTGGGCTCCTACAATGAGCAGTTCTTC
.	.	TRBV2	TRBJ2-1	CASSEEVVATNEQFF	TGTGCCAGCAGTGAAGAGGTAGTAGCAACCAATGAGCAGTTCTTC
.	many	TRBV7-2	TRBJ2-5	CASSLAGAEGTQYF	TGTGCCAGCAGCTTAGCGGGTGCTGAAGGGACCCAGTACTTC
TRBD2	few	TRBV6-2/TRBV6-3	TRBJ2-2	CASSYSKREGRTGELFF	TGTGCCAGCAGTTACTCGAAGCGGGAGGGCCGCACCGGGGAGCTGTTTTTT
.	.	TRBV19	TRBJ2-5	CASSTREETQYF	TGTGCCAGTAGTACGAGGGAGGAGACCCAGTACTTC
.	many	TRBV7-2	TRBJ2-7	CASSFETLQEQYF	TGTGCCAGCAGCTTCGAGACATTGCAGGAGCAGTACTTC
.	many	TRBV7-2	TRBJ2-5	CASSLGGFLGETQYF	TGTGCCAGCAGCTTAGGAGGGTTTTTGGGGGAGACCCAGTACTTC
TRBD1	many	TRBV12-3/TRBV12-4	TRBJ1-2	CASSPGGGQGINYGYTF	TGTGCCAGCAGCCCTGGAGGCGGACAGGGAATTAACTATGGCTACACCTTC
.	many	TRBV7-2	TRBJ2-1	CASNSGVGGYNEQFF	TGTGCCAGCAATTCTGGGGTGGGCGGCTACAATGAGCAGTTCTTC
TRBD1	.	TRBV20-1	TRBJ2-3	CSADLLDRGVADTQYF	TGCAGTGCGGACCTCTTGGACAGGGGAGTCGCAGATACGCAGTATTTT
TRBD1	.	TRBV28	TRBJ1-2	CASTPDRVYGYTF	TGTGCCAGCACTCCAGACAGGGTCTATGGCTACACCTTC
.	many	TRBV6-1	TRBJ1-1	CASSRGGWAFNTEAFF	TGTGCCAGCAGTCGGGGGGGGTGGGCCTTCAACACTGAAGCTTTCTTT